This record covers a single TCR beta chain. The CDR3 is made up of 16 amino acids. Per germline, CDR1 MDHEN and CDR2 SYDVKM. The germline V and J ends were trimmed by 2 bases and 2 bases, with 14 bases remaining between them. This sample was included in a study of blood T cells in healthy people across ages. The use of a sample-barcoded 5' primer and a J-beta primer mix characterized a second PCR of roughly 6 to 11 cycles. TCRdb passed the 5' RACE reads through MiXCR, listing each CDR3 protein once. The sample includes 790,000 or so distinct CDR3 sequences, 46% of them seen just once. Source material: blood. The rearrangement joins TRBV28 to TRBJ2-3; D is undetermined. This receptor was taken from a man aged 80 or over in good health. CDR3 residues: CASSLVAPADTDTQYF. CDR3 nucleotide sequence: TGTGCCAGCAGTTTAGTAGCACCCGCTGACACAGATACGCAGTATTTT.